This entry is about one T cell receptor (beta chain). The entry originates in a study of blood T cell repertoires in COVID-19. Repertoires were generated with immunoSEQ multiplex PCR, while TCRdb's copy carries only in-frame clones and drops some. Of 200,000 to 250,000 clones in the sample, approximately 83% were seen once. Sequencing was done on a sample of peripheral blood. The receptor's source is a woman aged 30 to 39 who had recovered from COVID-19.

This CDR3 reads CAISDSGYGYTF. The CDR3 coding sequence is TGTGCCATCAGTGACTCGGGGTATGGCTACACCTTC. The genes are TRBV10-3 and TRBJ1-2; D is unclear. CDR3 length: 12 amino acids. Trimming left V 3 bases short and J 5 bases short, with 7 bases between. Germline V gene data show CDR1 as ENHRY and CDR2 as SYGVKD.